Shown below are 20 T cell receptor beta chains from a single sample sequenced in a study of OX40 agonist ivuxolimab in advanced cancers. TCRdb's copy holds only in-frame clones and misses some; the assay was immunoSEQ multiplex PCR. The sample lists about 77,000 clones; about nine tenths were seen once. The input for sequencing was CD4+ or CD8+ T cells sorted from blood, taken in a trial of the OX40 agonist ivuxolimab. These receptors were taken from an adult with an advanced solid tumor such as melanoma, head and neck, liver or kidney cancer.

V is TRBV5-4 and J is TRBJ2-1; unclear D gene. The V gene lost 1 base and the J gene lost 5 bases, with 13 bases spanning the gap. This CDR3 has 15 amino acids. Germline V lookup: CDR1 SGHNT, CDR2 YYREEE (reference sequence). CDR3 sequence reads: CASSLLGTNNNEQFF. The CDR3 region has the DNA TGTGCCAGCAGCTTGTTGGGAACGAACAACAATGAGCAGTTCTTC.

V usage is TRBV29-1 and J usage is TRBJ1-4; no clear D gene. Germline CDR1 SQVTM, CDR2 ANQGSEA. Trimming stripped 4 bases from V and 5 bases from J, with 17 bases between. This CDR3 is built from 15 residues. The CDR3 is CSVVLASGKNEKLFF. The CDR3 DNA follows: TGCAGCGTTGTTCTAGCCAGCGGAAAAAATGAAAAACTGTTTTTT.

The chain has TRBV7-6 and TRBJ2-1; D is uncertain. Germline V CDR1 and CDR2: SGHVS, FNYEAQ. The CDR3 is made up of 12 amino acids. V was clipped by 2 bases and J by 8 bases, with 7 bases between them. For the CDR3, the DNA is TGTGCCAGCAGCTTACTAGGCGATGAGCAGTTCTTC. It codes for CASSLLGDEQFF.

The chain has TRBV5-4 and TRBJ2-7; TRBD2 matches at 11 bases. The germline gives CDR1 SGHNT, CDR2 YYREEE (reference sequence). The CDR3 has 15 amino acids. V lost 2 bases to trimming and J lost 7 bases; unmatched junction nucleotides: 8. The CDR3 region has the DNA TGTGCCAGCAGCTTCCCGGGACTAGCGGTGAAAGAGCAGTACTTC. It codes for CASSFPGLAVKEQYF.

As for this clone: A junction end diverges from the germline sequence, so it may reflect a read error. V usage is TRBV7-2 and J usage is TRBJ2-3; D possibly corresponds to TRBD2 (6 bases). The CDR3 is made up of 13 amino acids. Germline loops: CDR1 SGHTA, CDR2 FQGNSA. The CDR3 here is CASSLGGGVRAAF. CDR3 DNA: TGTGCCAGCAGCTTAGGGGGCGGGGTCCGGGCGGCTTTT.

The rearrangement joins TRBV4-3 to TRBJ1-6; TRBD1 aligns across 10 bases. CDR1 and CDR2 from the germline V gene are LGHNA and YSLEER. The CDR3 contains 16 residues. J was trimmed by 9 bases and V by 4 bases; bases with no gene match: 9. The CDR3 sequence is CASSPGTGDDVSPLHF. CDR3 bases: TGCGCCAGCAGCCCAGGGACAGGGGACGATGTTTCACCCCTCCACTTT.

This chain uses TRBV6-6 with TRBJ2-7; TRBD1 matches 9 bases. The germline V gene has CDR1 MNHNY and CDR2 SVGAGI (reference sequence). The length of the CDR3 is 16 residues. Written as DNA, the CDR3 is TGTGCAAGCCGTACCACGGGACAGGGCGGATTAGGCGAGCAGTACTTC. This sequence encodes CASRTTGQGGLGEQYF.

This chain uses TRBV12-5 with TRBJ2-3; D is unclear. The V and J ends lost 4 bases and 0 bases respectively, with 8 bases between them. The germline gives CDR1 LGHNT, CDR2 FRNRAP. The CDR3 is made up of 14 amino acids. The CDR3 sequence: CASGWRESTDTQYF. The CDR3, as DNA: TGTGCTAGTGGTTGGAGAGAGAGCACAGATACGCAGTATTTT.

This clone was recorded a few times. The CDR3 spells CASSLWGGGLGYGYTF. The CDR3, as DNA: TGTGCCAGCAGCTTGTGGGGTGGAGGCCTTGGCTATGGCTACACCTTC. The chain has TRBV5-4 and TRBJ1-2; D is uncertain. The CDR3 contains 16 residues. Germline V gene lookup returns CDR1 SGHNT and CDR2 YYREEE (reference sequence). Trimming left V 1 base short and J 4 bases short, with 17 bases between.

CDR3 amino acids: CASSEAWGVGDGYTF. The CDR3 region has the DNA TGTGCCAGCAGTGAAGCTTGGGGGGTAGGTGATGGCTACACCTTC. The chain is built from TRBV6-1 and TRBJ1-2; a weak D match, TRBD1 (5 bases). The CDR3 totals 15 residues. CDR1 and CDR2 (germline): MNHNS, SASEGT. V lost 0 bases and J 6 bases, leaving 14 bases between the germline ends.

V usage is TRBV6-6 and J usage is TRBJ2-7, with TRBD2 matching over 7 bases. V trimming: 6 bases; J trimming: 6 bases; junction bases outside the gene matches: 5. The CDR3 spans 12 residues. Germline CDR1 reads MNHNY; CDR2 reads SVGAGI (reference sequence). The CDR3 DNA reads TGTGCCAGCAGCCGGGACTATACCGAGCAGTACTTC. Translation: CASSRDYTEQYF.

This clone was recorded only once. The J gene is TRBJ1-2, the V gene TRBV30, with D possibly TRBD1 on 6 matching bases. The length of the CDR3 is 18 residues. Per germline, CDR1 GTSNPN and CDR2 SVGIG (reference sequence). V lost 0 bases to trimming and J lost 2 bases, with 22 bases between them. This chain's CDR3 is CAWSVFFLRRGANYGYTF. Written as DNA, the CDR3 is TGTGCCTGGAGTGTATTTTTTCTCAGGCGGGGGGCGAACTATGGCTACACCTTC.

This clone was detected once. This chain joins TRBV9 and TRBJ2-3; TRBD2 matches at 13 bases. This CDR3 contains 17 residues. Germline V CDR1 and CDR2: SGDLS, YYNGEE. After removal of 0 bases from V and 3 bases from J, the junction contained 4 bases not matched to a gene. The DNA of the CDR3 is TGTGCCAGCAGCGTAGGACTAGCGGGGGGCCCGACAGATACGCAGTATTTT. Translated, it gives CASSVGLAGGPTDTQYF.

CDR3 region: CASSSDFSHTF. The CDR3 region has the DNA TGTGCCAGTAGTTCGGACTTTAGTCACACCTTC. The chain joins TRBV19 to TRBJ1-2; D remains unclear. Trimming took off 5 bases at V and 12 bases at J, with 13 bases between the two ends. The CDR3 sequence is 11 residues long. Germline V lookup: CDR1 LNHDA, CDR2 SQIVND (reference sequence).

J is TRBJ1-1 and V is TRBV2; D not certain. Germline lookup yields CDR1 SNHLY and CDR2 FYNNEI. V lost 0 bases and J lost 0, with 14 bases in between. This CDR3 has 17 amino acids. CDR3 loop: CASSEAVIGGLNTEAFF. For the CDR3, the DNA is TGTGCCAGCAGTGAAGCGGTTATTGGAGGGTTGAACACTGAAGCTTTCTTT. The full variable domain, its missing parts supplied by reference TRBV2 and TRBJ1-1, is EPEVTQTPSHQVTQMGQEVILRCVPISNHLYFYWYRQILGQKVEFLVSFYNNEISEKSEIFDDQFSVERPDGSNFTLKIRSTKLEDSAMYFCASSEAVIGGLNTEAFFGQGTRLTVV.

The rearrangement uses TRBV7-9 and TRBJ2-7, with D perhaps being TRBD1 or TRBD2 (5 bases each). Germline CDR1 SEHNR, CDR2 FQNEAQ (reference sequence). The ends were cut back, 2 bases at V and 6 bases at J, with 11 bases in the middle. This CDR3 spans 13 amino acids. CDR3 protein: CASSLSLGVEQYF. The DNA of the CDR3 is TGTGCCAGCAGCTTATCTTTGGGGGTCGAGCAGTACTTC.

The chain couples TRBV19 to TRBJ2-7; a possible D gene is TRBD2 (5 bases). V was cut by 5 bases and J by 5 bases, with 13 bases left in between. The CDR3 is 13 amino acids. Germline loops: CDR1 LNHDA, CDR2 SQIVND (reference sequence). This CDR3 reads CASSLAPIHEQYF. The DNA of the CDR3 is TGTGCCAGTAGTTTAGCGCCAATCCACGAGCAGTACTTC.

The CDR3 here is CASSYNQGADGETQYF. Here the CDR3 DNA reads TGTGCCAGCAGCTATAATCAGGGGGCAGACGGAGAGACCCAGTACTTC. The rearrangement uses TRBV7-8 and TRBJ2-5; 8 bases map to TRBD1. CDR1 is SGHVS and CDR2 is FQNEAQ in the germline V gene. The CDR3 covers 16 residues. The V gene end was trimmed by 4 bases and the J gene end by 4 bases; junction bases not matched to a gene: 11.

The V and J genes are TRBV7-8 and TRBJ2-6; D unclear. There are 16 residues in the CDR3. Germline CDR1 is SGHVS and CDR2 is FQNEAQ. Deletions cut 5 bases from V and 2 bases from J, with 13 bases between. The CDR3 spells CASSLTSGPGANVLTF. For the CDR3, the DNA is TGTGCCAGCAGCCTTACGTCTGGACCTGGGGCCAACGTCCTGACTTTC.

V and J are TRBV7-6 and TRBJ2-2; D ambiguous. The CDR3 extends over 16 amino acids. V lost 4 bases to trimming and J lost 1 base, with 13 bases between them. CDR1 is SGHVS and CDR2 is FNYEAQ in the germline V gene. CDR3 in DNA: TGTGCCAGCAGCTCGACGAACAGTTGGAACACCGGGGAGCTGTTTTTT. Translated: CASSSTNSWNTGELFF.